A selection of T cell receptor beta chains follows, all from one sample in a study of blood T cell repertoires in COVID-19. This table comes from immunoSEQ multiplex PCR, and its TCRdb copy is limited to in-frame clones, with some not included. The sample lists about 360,000 clones; approximately 88% were seen once. Sequencing was done on a sample of PBMCs or T cells enriched from blood (not recorded which). All receptors derive from a woman aged 40 to 50 with acute COVID-19. Each CDR3 is given with its conserved first and last residue. Fields, in order: J gene, D gene, V gene, clone size, CDR3 protein, CDR3 DNA. D genes are given only for firm matches. The listing skips clone size in some rows; elsewhere it reads once, few, many or a size class.

J gene: TRBJ1-5; D gene: -; V gene: TRBV11-2; clone size: -; CDR3 protein: CASSLDSSSNQPQHF; CDR3 DNA: TGTGCCAGCAGCTTAGATTCCAGTTCCAATCAGCCCCAGCATTTT
J gene: TRBJ1-1; D gene: TRBD1; V gene: TRBV30; clone size: -; CDR3 protein: CASKTGGLIGAEAFF; CDR3 DNA: TGTGCCTCCAAGACAGGGGGCTTGATCGGCGCTGAAGCTTTCTTT
J gene: TRBJ2-1; D gene: -; V gene: TRBV6-5; clone size: -; CDR3 protein: CASSYIGAADEQFF; CDR3 DNA: TGTGCCAGCAGTTACATTGGGGCCGCCGATGAGCAGTTCTTC
J gene: TRBJ1-1; D gene: -; V gene: TRBV3-1/TRBV3-2; clone size: -; CDR3 protein: CASSQVRRDTEAFF; CDR3 DNA: TGTGCCAGCAGCCAAGTTAGGAGGGACACTGAAGCTTTCTTT
J gene: TRBJ1-4; D gene: -; V gene: TRBV5-5; clone size: -; CDR3 protein: CASSHNEKLFF; CDR3 DNA: TGTGCCAGCAGTCATAATGAAAAACTGTTTTTT
J gene: TRBJ1-1; D gene: -; V gene: TRBV12-3/TRBV12-4; clone size: -; CDR3 protein: CASSFKAFIEAFF; CDR3 DNA: TGTGCCAGCAGTTTCAAAGCGTTCATCGAAGCTTTCTTT
J gene: TRBJ2-3; D gene: TRBD2; V gene: TRBV10-3; clone size: -; CDR3 protein: CATLVSGGAEDTQYF; CDR3 DNA: TGTGCCACCCTGGTAAGCGGGGGGGCCGAAGATACGCAGTATTTT
J gene: TRBJ1-5; D gene: -; V gene: TRBV2; clone size: -; CDR3 protein: CASRQQGNQPQHF; CDR3 DNA: TGTGCCAGCAGACAACAGGGAAATCAGCCCCAGCATTTT
J gene: TRBJ1-2; D gene: TRBD1; V gene: TRBV27; clone size: -; CDR3 protein: CASSLRGQAYGYTF; CDR3 DNA: TGTGCCAGCAGTTTACGGGGACAGGCCTATGGCTACACCTTC
J gene: TRBJ1-2; D gene: -; V gene: TRBV29-1; clone size: -; CDR3 protein: CSVGGDRGYTF; CDR3 DNA: TGCAGCGTGGGGGGGGATCGAGGCTACACCTTC
J gene: TRBJ1-4; D gene: TRBD1; V gene: TRBV5-5; clone size: -; CDR3 protein: CASSRNRGTNEKLFF; CDR3 DNA: TGTGCCAGCAGCAGAAACAGGGGAACTAATGAAAAACTGTTTTTT
J gene: TRBJ2-1; D gene: -; V gene: TRBV29-1; clone size: -; CDR3 protein: CSVSTYSIGEQFF; CDR3 DNA: TGCAGCGTTTCCACTTACAGCATTGGTGAGCAGTTCTTC
J gene: TRBJ2-7; D gene: TRBD2; V gene: TRBV5-3; clone size: -; CDR3 protein: CARSLGVLAGGSSYEQYF; CDR3 DNA: TGTGCCAGAAGCTTGGGTGTGCTAGCGGGGGGAAGCTCCTACGAGCAGTACTTC
J gene: TRBJ2-2; D gene: TRBD2; V gene: TRBV2; clone size: -; CDR3 protein: CASTFGRSGELFF; CDR3 DNA: TGTGCCAGCACCTTCGGGAGGTCCGGGGAGCTGTTTTTT
J gene: TRBJ2-2; D gene: -; V gene: TRBV5-1; clone size: -; CDR3 protein: CASREEGTGELFF; CDR3 DNA: TGCGCCAGCAGGGAGGAGGGGACCGGGGAGCTGTTTTTT
J gene: TRBJ1-5; D gene: -; V gene: TRBV9; clone size: once; CDR3 protein: CASSVGRVSNQPQHF; CDR3 DNA: TGTGCCAGCAGCGTAGGAAGAGTTAGCAATCAGCCCCAGCATTTT
J gene: TRBJ1-2; D gene: -; V gene: TRBV29-1; clone size: -; CDR3 protein: CSVVLGSYGYTF; CDR3 DNA: TGCAGCGTTGTTTTAGGGAGTTATGGCTACACCTTC
J gene: TRBJ2-2; D gene: -; V gene: TRBV2; clone size: -; CDR3 protein: CASRRGSANTGELFF; CDR3 DNA: TGTGCCAGCAGAAGGGGTTCCGCGAACACCGGGGAGCTGTTTTTT
J gene: TRBJ1-2; D gene: -; V gene: TRBV11-2; clone size: -; CDR3 protein: CASRHFKGENYGYTF; CDR3 DNA: TGTGCCAGCAGACACTTTAAGGGAGAGAACTATGGCTACACCTTC
J gene: TRBJ1-4; D gene: -; V gene: TRBV15; clone size: -; CDR3 protein: CATSSLGGTNEKLFF; CDR3 DNA: TGTGCCACCAGCAGCTTGGGGGGGACAAATGAAAAACTGTTTTTT
J gene: TRBJ2-7; D gene: -; V gene: TRBV7-2; clone size: -; CDR3 protein: CASSSGQYPSYEQYF; CDR3 DNA: TGTGCCAGCAGCTCGGGACAATACCCCTCCTACGAGCAGTACTTC
J gene: TRBJ1-6; D gene: -; V gene: TRBV27; clone size: -; CDR3 protein: CASSLLGANSPLHF; CDR3 DNA: TGTGCCAGCAGTTTGTTAGGGGCTAATTCACCCCTCCACTTT
J gene: TRBJ2-7; D gene: -; V gene: TRBV7-2; clone size: -; CDR3 protein: CASSLAWDFYEQYF; CDR3 DNA: TGTGCCAGCAGCTTAGCGTGGGACTTCTACGAGCAGTACTTC
J gene: TRBJ1-1; D gene: TRBD1; V gene: TRBV4-1; clone size: once; CDR3 protein: CASSQSTGVRTEAFF; CDR3 DNA: TGCGCCAGCAGCCAGAGCACAGGGGTGCGTACTGAAGCTTTCTTT
J gene: TRBJ1-3; D gene: -; V gene: TRBV7-9; clone size: -; CDR3 protein: CASREGVSGNTIYF; CDR3 DNA: TGTGCCAGCAGAGAGGGGGTCTCTGGAAACACCATATATTTT
J gene: TRBJ1-5; D gene: -; V gene: TRBV6-5; clone size: -; CDR3 protein: CASSYGGAGQPQHF; CDR3 DNA: TGTGCCAGCAGTTACGGGGGGGCCGGTCAGCCCCAGCATTTT
J gene: TRBJ2-5; D gene: TRBD1; V gene: TRBV28; clone size: -; CDR3 protein: CASSLQGALETQYF; CDR3 DNA: TGTGCCAGCAGTTTGCAGGGGGCGCTGGAGACCCAGTACTTC
J gene: TRBJ1-5; D gene: -; V gene: TRBV19; clone size: -; CDR3 protein: CASSIRQRGNSNQPQHF; CDR3 DNA: TGTGCCAGTAGTATACGTCAGCGAGGAAATAGCAATCAGCCCCAGCATTTT
J gene: TRBJ2-5; D gene: -; V gene: TRBV25-1; clone size: -; CDR3 protein: CASSPRETQYF; CDR3 DNA: TGTGCCAGCAGCCCGAGGGAGACCCAGTACTTC
J gene: TRBJ2-5; D gene: -; V gene: TRBV30; clone size: -; CDR3 protein: CAWSGGERETQYF; CDR3 DNA: TGTGCCTGGAGTGGGGGCGAACGAGAGACCCAGTACTTC
J gene: TRBJ1-6; D gene: TRBD1; V gene: TRBV5-1; clone size: -; CDR3 protein: CASSLWGQGDSPLHF; CDR3 DNA: TGCGCCAGCAGCTTGTGGGGACAGGGTGATTCACCCCTCCACTTT
J gene: TRBJ1-2; D gene: -; V gene: TRBV5-4; clone size: -; CDR3 protein: CATETAPGFGGYTF; CDR3 DNA: TGTGCCACCGAGACTGCTCCGGGGTTTGGTGGCTACACCTTC
J gene: TRBJ1-2; D gene: TRBD1; V gene: TRBV5-1; clone size: -; CDR3 protein: CASSWAGRGRFDYGYTF; CDR3 DNA: TGCGCCAGCAGCTGGGCGGGCAGGGGGCGTTTTGACTATGGCTACACCTTC
J gene: TRBJ2-1; D gene: -; V gene: TRBV5-4; clone size: -; CDR3 protein: CASSLEGGRDEQFF; CDR3 DNA: TGTGCCAGCAGCTTGGAGGGGGGGCGGGATGAGCAGTTCTTC
J gene: TRBJ1-1; D gene: -; V gene: TRBV19; clone size: -; CDR3 protein: CASSILGEDTEAFF; CDR3 DNA: TGTGCCAGTAGTATACTCGGAGAGGACACTGAAGCTTTCTTT
J gene: TRBJ2-2; D gene: TRBD1; V gene: TRBV4-1; clone size: medium-sized; CDR3 protein: CASSQVLGDRSGELFF; CDR3 DNA: TGCGCCAGCAGCCAAGTCCTCGGGGACAGGTCCGGGGAGCTGTTTTTT
J gene: TRBJ2-7; D gene: TRBD1; V gene: TRBV7-9; clone size: few; CDR3 protein: CASSRTRQGAYEQYF; CDR3 DNA: TGTGCCAGCAGCCGAACCCGACAGGGAGCCTACGAGCAGTACTTC
J gene: TRBJ2-3; D gene: -; V gene: TRBV4-2; clone size: -; CDR3 protein: CASSQEGGVAPTPDTQYF; CDR3 DNA: TGTGCCAGCAGCCAAGAGGGGGGAGTAGCGCCAACACCGGATACGCAGTATTTT
J gene: TRBJ1-1; D gene: TRBD1; V gene: TRBV6-4; clone size: -; CDR3 protein: CASIRSEGAGTEAFF; CDR3 DNA: TGTGCCAGCATCAGGAGCGAGGGGGCGGGCACTGAAGCTTTCTTT
J gene: TRBJ1-1; D gene: TRBD1; V gene: TRBV7-2; clone size: -; CDR3 protein: CASSSSWRQGNTEAFF; CDR3 DNA: TGTGCCAGCAGCTCATCTTGGCGACAGGGGAACACTGAAGCTTTCTTT
J gene: TRBJ1-1; D gene: TRBD1; V gene: TRBV4-1; clone size: once; CDR3 protein: CASSQPTGGVTEAFF; CDR3 DNA: TGCGCCAGCAGCCAGCCGACAGGGGGCGTCACTGAAGCTTTCTTT
J gene: TRBJ2-5; D gene: TRBD2; V gene: TRBV7-2; clone size: -; CDR3 protein: CASSPGTSQETQYF; CDR3 DNA: TGTGCCAGCAGCCCGGGGACTAGCCAAGAGACCCAGTACTTC
J gene: TRBJ1-3; D gene: -; V gene: TRBV4-2; clone size: once; CDR3 protein: CASSQDRQSSGNTIYF; CDR3 DNA: TGTGCCAGCAGCCAAGATCGACAGTCCTCTGGAAACACCATATATTTT
J gene: TRBJ1-4; D gene: TRBD1; V gene: TRBV2; clone size: -; CDR3 protein: CASTPGTVDEKLFF; CDR3 DNA: TGTGCCAGCACCCCCGGGACAGTTGATGAAAAACTGTTTTTT
J gene: TRBJ2-6; D gene: -; V gene: TRBV6-6; clone size: -; CDR3 protein: CASSRSLTGLSSGANVLTF; CDR3 DNA: TGTGCCAGCAGTCGATCCCTCACAGGCTTAAGCTCTGGGGCCAACGTCCTGACTTTC
J gene: TRBJ1-5; D gene: TRBD1; V gene: TRBV9; clone size: -; CDR3 protein: CASSGGTGGWNQPQHF; CDR3 DNA: TGTGCCAGCAGCGGAGGAACAGGGGGCTGGAATCAGCCCCAGCATTTT
J gene: TRBJ2-7; D gene: TRBD1; V gene: TRBV5-1; clone size: -; CDR3 protein: CASSADRGYDEQYF; CDR3 DNA: TGCGCCAGCAGTGCCGACAGGGGATATGACGAGCAGTACTTC
J gene: TRBJ1-1; D gene: TRBD1; V gene: TRBV4-1; clone size: -; CDR3 protein: CASSQVKGADTEAFF; CDR3 DNA: TGCGCCAGCAGCCAAGTAAAGGGGGCGGACACTGAAGCTTTCTTT
J gene: TRBJ2-7; D gene: -; V gene: TRBV11-2; clone size: -; CDR3 protein: CASSLDLGRAEQYF; CDR3 DNA: TGTGCCAGCAGCTTAGATCTCGGCAGGGCCGAGCAGTACTTC
J gene: TRBJ1-2; D gene: -; V gene: TRBV19; clone size: -; CDR3 protein: CASKYGQTSYGYTF; CDR3 DNA: TGTGCCTCTAAGTATGGACAGACGAGCTATGGCTACACCTTC
J gene: TRBJ1-2; D gene: -; V gene: TRBV23-1; clone size: -; CDR3 protein: CASSQPIGYSYTF; CDR3 DNA: TGCGCCAGCAGTCAACCGATCGGGTATAGCTACACCTTC
J gene: TRBJ2-1; D gene: -; V gene: TRBV5-4; clone size: -; CDR3 protein: CASSLGGEYYNEQFF; CDR3 DNA: TGTGCCAGCAGCTTGGGTGGAGAATATTACAATGAGCAGTTCTTC
J gene: TRBJ2-3; D gene: TRBD1; V gene: TRBV19; clone size: few; CDR3 protein: CASSLTGGVSDTQYF; CDR3 DNA: TGTGCCAGTAGCTTAACAGGGGGCGTCTCAGATACGCAGTATTTT
J gene: TRBJ2-7; D gene: TRBD1; V gene: TRBV25-1; clone size: -; CDR3 protein: CASSEAGTGGYEQYF; CDR3 DNA: TGTGCCAGCAGTGAGGCCGGGACAGGGGGCTACGAGCAGTACTTC